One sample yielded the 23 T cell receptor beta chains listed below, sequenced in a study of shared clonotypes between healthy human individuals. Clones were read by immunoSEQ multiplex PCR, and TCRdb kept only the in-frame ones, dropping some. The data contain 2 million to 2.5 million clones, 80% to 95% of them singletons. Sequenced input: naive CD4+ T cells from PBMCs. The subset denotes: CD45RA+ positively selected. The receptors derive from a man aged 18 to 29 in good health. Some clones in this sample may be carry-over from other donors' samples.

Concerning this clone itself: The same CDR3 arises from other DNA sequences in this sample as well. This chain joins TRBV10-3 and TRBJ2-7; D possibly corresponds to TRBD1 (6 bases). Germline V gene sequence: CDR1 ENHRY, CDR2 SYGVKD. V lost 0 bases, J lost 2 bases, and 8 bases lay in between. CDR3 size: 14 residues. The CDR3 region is CAISESTGTYEQYF. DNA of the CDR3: TGTGCCATCAGTGAGTCAACAGGGACCTACGAGCAGTACTTC.

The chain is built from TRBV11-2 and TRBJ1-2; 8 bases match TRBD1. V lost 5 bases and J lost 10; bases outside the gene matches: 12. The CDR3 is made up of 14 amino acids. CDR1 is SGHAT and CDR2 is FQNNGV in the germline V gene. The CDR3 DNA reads TGTGCCAGCAGCACAGGGACAGGTGGAGTTTACTACACCTTC. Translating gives CASSTGTGGVYYTF.

As DNA, the CDR3 is TGTGCCAGCAGTAAACGGGACAGTTATAGCAATCAGCCCCAGCATTTT. Protein product: CASSKRDSYSNQPQHF. V usage is TRBV13 and J usage is TRBJ1-5; 7 bases match TRBD1. V lost 6 bases to trimming and J lost 0 bases; unmatched junction nucleotides: 8. Germline loops: CDR1 PRHDT, CDR2 FYEKMQ (reference sequence). The CDR3 has 16 residues.

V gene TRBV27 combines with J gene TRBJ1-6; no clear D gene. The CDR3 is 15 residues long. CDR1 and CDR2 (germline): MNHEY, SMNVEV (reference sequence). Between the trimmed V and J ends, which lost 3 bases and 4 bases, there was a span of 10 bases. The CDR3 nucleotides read TGTGCCAGCAGTTTCAAGGGAAGTTATAATTCACCCCTCCACTTT. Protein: CASSFKGSYNSPLHF.

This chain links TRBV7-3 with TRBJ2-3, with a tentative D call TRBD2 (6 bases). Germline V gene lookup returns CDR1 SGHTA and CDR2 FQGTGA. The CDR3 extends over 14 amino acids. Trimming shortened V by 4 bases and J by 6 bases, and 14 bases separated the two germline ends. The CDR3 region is CASSSYGGDDTQYF. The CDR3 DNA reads TGTGCCAGCAGCTCCTACGGGGGAGATGATACGCAGTATTTT.

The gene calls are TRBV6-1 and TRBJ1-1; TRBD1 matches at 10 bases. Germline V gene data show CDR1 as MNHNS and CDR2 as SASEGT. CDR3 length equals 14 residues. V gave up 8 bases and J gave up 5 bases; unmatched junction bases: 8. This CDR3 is CASQMRGQGTEAFF. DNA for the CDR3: TGTGCCAGCCAAATGAGGGGACAGGGGACTGAAGCTTTCTTT.

The DNA of the CDR3 is TGTGCCAGCAGTTACCGGGGAGGGCGCCCCTACGAGCAGTACTTC. Amino acid sequence: CASSYRGGRPYEQYF. The V call is TRBV6-5, the J call TRBJ2-7, with TRBD2 identical over 7 bases. Germline-derived CDR1 and CDR2 are MNHEY and SVGAGI. The V and J ends lost 2 bases and 2 bases, in that order; junction bases with no gene match: 6. The CDR3 consists of 15 residues.

The CDR3 bases are TGCAGCGTGGGGGACTATGGTCAGCCCCAGCATTTT. Translated, it gives CSVGDYGQPQHF. The chain combines TRBV29-1 with TRBJ1-5, with TRBD1 as a possible D gene (5 bases). Germline V gene lookup returns CDR1 SQVTM and CDR2 ANQGSEA. The V end lost 6 bases, the J end lost 6 bases, and 12 bases lay between the germline ends. The CDR3 contains 12 residues.

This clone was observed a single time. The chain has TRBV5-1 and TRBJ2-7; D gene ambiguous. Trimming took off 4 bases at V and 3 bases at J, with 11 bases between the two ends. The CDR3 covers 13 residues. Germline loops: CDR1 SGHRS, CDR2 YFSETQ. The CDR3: CASSPGWDYEQYF. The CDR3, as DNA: TGCGCCAGCAGCCCCGGTTGGGACTACGAGCAGTACTTC. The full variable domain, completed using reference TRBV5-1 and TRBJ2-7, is KAGVTQTPRYLIKTRGQQVTLSCSPISGHRSVSWYQQTPGQGLQFLFEYFSETQRNKGNFPGRFSGRQFSNSRSEMNVSTLELGDSALYLCASSPGWDYEQYFGPGTRLTVT.

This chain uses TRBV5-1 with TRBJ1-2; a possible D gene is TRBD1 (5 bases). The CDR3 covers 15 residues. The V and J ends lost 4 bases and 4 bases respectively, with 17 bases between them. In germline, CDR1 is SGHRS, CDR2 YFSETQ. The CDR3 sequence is CASSPGLEKGYGYTF. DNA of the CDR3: TGCGCCAGCAGCCCGGGACTGGAAAAGGGCTATGGCTACACCTTC.

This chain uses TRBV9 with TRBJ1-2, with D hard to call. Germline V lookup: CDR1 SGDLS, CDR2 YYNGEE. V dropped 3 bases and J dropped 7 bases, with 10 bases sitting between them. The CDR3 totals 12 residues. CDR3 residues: CASSAPRGGYTF. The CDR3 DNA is TGTGCCAGCAGCGCTCCCCGGGGTGGCTACACCTTC.

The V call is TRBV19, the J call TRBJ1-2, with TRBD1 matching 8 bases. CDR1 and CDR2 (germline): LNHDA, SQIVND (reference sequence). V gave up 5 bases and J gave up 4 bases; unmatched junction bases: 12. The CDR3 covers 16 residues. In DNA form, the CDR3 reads TGTGCCAGTAGTTCCCCCGGGACAGGCGGGGGCTATGGCTACACCTTC. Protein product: CASSSPGTGGGYGYTF.

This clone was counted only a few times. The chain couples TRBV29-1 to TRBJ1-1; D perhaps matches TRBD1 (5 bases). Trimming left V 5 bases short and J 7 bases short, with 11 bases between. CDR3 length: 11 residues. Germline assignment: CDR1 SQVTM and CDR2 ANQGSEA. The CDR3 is CSVPHGGEAFF. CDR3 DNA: TGCAGCGTTCCTCACGGGGGTGAAGCTTTCTTT.

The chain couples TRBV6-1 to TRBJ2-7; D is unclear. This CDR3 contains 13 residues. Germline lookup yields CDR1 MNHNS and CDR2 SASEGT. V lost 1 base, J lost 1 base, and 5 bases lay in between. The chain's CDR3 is CASSEDYSYEQYF. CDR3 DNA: TGTGCCAGCAGTGAAGACTATTCCTACGAGCAGTACTTC.

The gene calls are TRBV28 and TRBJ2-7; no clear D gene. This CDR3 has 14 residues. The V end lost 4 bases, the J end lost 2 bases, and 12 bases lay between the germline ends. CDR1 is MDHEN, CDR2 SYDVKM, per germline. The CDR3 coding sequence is TGTGCCAGCAGTTCCCCGGCAGGACCCTACGAGCAGTACTTC. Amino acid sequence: CASSSPAGPYEQYF.

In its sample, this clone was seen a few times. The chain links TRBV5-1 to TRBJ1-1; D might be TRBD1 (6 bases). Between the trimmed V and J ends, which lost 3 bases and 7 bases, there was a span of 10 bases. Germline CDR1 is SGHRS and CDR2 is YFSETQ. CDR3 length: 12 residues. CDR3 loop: CASSSDRFEAFF. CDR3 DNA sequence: TGCGCCAGCAGCTCCGACAGGTTTGAAGCTTTCTTT.

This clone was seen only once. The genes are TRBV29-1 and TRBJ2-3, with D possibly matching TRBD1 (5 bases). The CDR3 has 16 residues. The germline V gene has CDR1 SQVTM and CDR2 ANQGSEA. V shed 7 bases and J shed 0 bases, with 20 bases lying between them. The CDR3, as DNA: TGCAGCGCCGCTGAAGTGGGGCGGCCAAGCACAGATACGCAGTATTTT. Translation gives CSAAEVGRPSTDTQYF.

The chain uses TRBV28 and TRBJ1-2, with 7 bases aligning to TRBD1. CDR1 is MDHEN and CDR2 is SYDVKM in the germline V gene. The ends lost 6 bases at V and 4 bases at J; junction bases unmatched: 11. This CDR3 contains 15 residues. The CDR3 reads CASSSSGGQTYGYTF. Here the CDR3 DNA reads TGTGCCAGCAGCTCTTCTGGGGGACAGACCTATGGCTACACCTTC.

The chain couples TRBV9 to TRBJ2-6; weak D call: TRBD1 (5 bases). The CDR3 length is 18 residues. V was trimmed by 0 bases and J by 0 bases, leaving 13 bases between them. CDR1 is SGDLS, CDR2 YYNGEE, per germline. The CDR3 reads CASSVAGRGLSGANVLTF. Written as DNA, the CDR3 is TGTGCCAGCAGCGTAGCTGGAAGGGGCCTCTCTGGGGCCAACGTCCTGACTTTC.

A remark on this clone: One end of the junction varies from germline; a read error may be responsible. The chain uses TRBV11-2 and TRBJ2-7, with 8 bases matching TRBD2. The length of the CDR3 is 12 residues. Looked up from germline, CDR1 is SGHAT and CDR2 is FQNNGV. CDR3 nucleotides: TGTGCCAGCAGCCTCCGGGGGGGCCGCAAGAACTTC. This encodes CASSLRGGRKNF.

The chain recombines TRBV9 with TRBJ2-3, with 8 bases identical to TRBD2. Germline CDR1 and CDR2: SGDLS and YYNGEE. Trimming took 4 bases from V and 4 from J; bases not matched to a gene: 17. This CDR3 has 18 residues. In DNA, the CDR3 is TGTGCCAGCAGCCTCAGGGGAGTGACTAGCGAAAATCCAGATACGCAGTATTTT. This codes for CASSLRGVTSENPDTQYF.

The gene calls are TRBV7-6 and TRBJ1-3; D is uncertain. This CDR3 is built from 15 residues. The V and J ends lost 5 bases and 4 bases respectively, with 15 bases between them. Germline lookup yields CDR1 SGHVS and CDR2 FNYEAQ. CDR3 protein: CASSQCGVDGNTIYF. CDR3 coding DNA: TGTGCCAGCAGCCAGTGCGGGGTGGACGGAAACACCATATATTTT.

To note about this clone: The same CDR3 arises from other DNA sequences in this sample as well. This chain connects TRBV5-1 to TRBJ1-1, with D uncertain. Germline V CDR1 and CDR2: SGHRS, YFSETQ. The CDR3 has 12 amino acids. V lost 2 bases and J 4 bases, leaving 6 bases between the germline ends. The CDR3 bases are TGCGCCAGCAGCTTCCGGGGCACTGAAGCTTTCTTT. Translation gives CASSFRGTEAFF.